This T cell receptor (beta chain) was captured by sequencing in a study of regulatory T cells in long-lasting Graves disease. Germline values: CDR1 SGHVS, CDR2 FQNEAQ. Trimming pared 1 base from V and 1 base from J, leaving 22 bases between. The CDR3 has 19 residues. To make TCR beta libraries, researchers used iRepertoire HTBI primers and Arm-PCR of CDR3 regions. TCRdb re-derived calls from the multiplex PCR reads in MiXCR, one entry per CDR3 protein. The repertoire includes some 600,000 distinct CDR3 sequences, 15% to 20% of them detected once, and about 12% sits in the top ten. Time point described: newly diagnosed GD, antithyroid drugs for less than 3 months. PBMCs were the source of the RNA used for TCR sequencing. This clonotype was seen more than once but under ten times. These data also featured in a second study, about T cells in Graves' hyperthyroidism and ophthalmopathy. That paper adds: Newly diagnosed hyperthyroidism patients aged 18 to 65 years had disease lasting under 2 months. Lactation, pregnancy, other autoimmune disease or uncontrolled infection excluded patients. Diagnostic assessment was based on clinical symptoms, serum thyroxine and TRAb, thyroid ultrasound and orbital computed tomography. The HTBI primer set drove a first-round RT-PCR of the TCR CDR3.

The material sequenced was peripheral blood mononuclear cells (PBMCs), taken at new diagnosis, from a patient treated with antithyroid drugs. The clonotype comes from a man aged 18 to 35 with Graves disease. J is TRBJ1-2 and V is TRBV7-8; the D gene is possibly TRBD1 (6 bases). The CDR3 spells CASSLESGHNTGLNYGYTF. CDR3 bases: TGTGCCAGCAGCTTAGAGTCGGGACACAATACGGGGCTTAACTATGGCTACACCTTC.